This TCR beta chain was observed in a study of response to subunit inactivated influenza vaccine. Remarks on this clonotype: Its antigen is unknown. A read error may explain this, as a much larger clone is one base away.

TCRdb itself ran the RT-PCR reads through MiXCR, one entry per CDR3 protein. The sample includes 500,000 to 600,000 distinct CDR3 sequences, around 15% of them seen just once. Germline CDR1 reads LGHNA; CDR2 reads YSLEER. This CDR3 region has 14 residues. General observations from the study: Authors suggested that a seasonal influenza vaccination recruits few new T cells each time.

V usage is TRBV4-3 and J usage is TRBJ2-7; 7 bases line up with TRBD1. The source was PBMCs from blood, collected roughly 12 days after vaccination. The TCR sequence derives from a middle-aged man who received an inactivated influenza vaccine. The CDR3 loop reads CASSHLRTGNELYF. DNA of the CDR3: TGCGCCAGCAGCCACCTTAGGACAGGAAACGAGCTGTACTTC.